The 4 T cell receptor beta chains listed next were all sequenced from one sample in a study of CD8+ T cells in alopecia areata. As the sequencing template, cDNA was produced by extracting RNA and reverse transcribing it. The method was immunoSEQ multiplex PCR; TCRdb's version includes in-frame clones alone and lacks a portion of them. Of 100,000 to 150,000 clones listed, approximately 48% are singletons. The sequencing here drew on CD8+ T cells sorted from blood, taken at week 0. These receptors all stem from a human donor with alopecia areata.

This clone was seen only a few times. This sequence joins TRBV2 and TRBJ2-7, with no clear D. The CDR3 is 12 amino acids. Germline assignment: CDR1 SNHLY and CDR2 FYNNEI. V was trimmed by 4 bases and J by 2 bases, leaving 6 bases between them. The CDR3 sequence: CASSAAAYEQYF. As DNA, the CDR3 is TGTGCCAGCAGTGCGGCAGCCTACGAGCAGTACTTC.

This clone has a handful of counts. V gene TRBV19 combines with J gene TRBJ2-3; possibly TRBD2 for D (6 bases). There are 14 residues in the CDR3. Germline lookup yields CDR1 LNHDA and CDR2 SQIVND (reference sequence). Trimming stripped 6 bases from V and 2 bases from J, with 12 bases between. The CDR3 here is CASSLGGSTDTQYF. In nucleotides, the CDR3 is TGTGCCAGTAGCCTAGGAGGGTCCACAGATACGCAGTATTTT.

The rearrangement joins TRBV7-9 to TRBJ2-3, with 7 bases that match TRBD1. This CDR3 comprises 17 residues. The V segment lost 2 bases and the J segment 2 bases; nucleotides outside the gene matches: 10. CDR1 and CDR2 (germline): SEHNR, FQNEAQ (reference sequence). As DNA, the CDR3 is TGTGCCAGCAGCTTACCGCCCGGGACAGAGTACACAGATACGCAGTATTTT. Its protein product is CASSLPPGTEYTDTQYF.

This chain uses TRBV9 with TRBJ1-1; unclear D gene. This CDR3 contains 14 residues. Trimming took off 0 bases at V and 3 bases at J, with 9 bases between the two ends. CDR1 and CDR2 from the germline V gene are SGDLS and YYNGEE. CDR3 sequence: CASSVEGGYTEAFF. The CDR3 nucleotides are TGTGCCAGCAGCGTAGAGGGCGGGTACACTGAAGCTTTCTTT.